The 20 T cell receptor beta chains given below trace back to one sample, sequenced in a study of cytomegalovirus exposure and HLA in healthy donors (dated 2017 in TCRdb). Library preparation used the immunoSEQ multiplex PCR assay. The table was pulled from immuneACCESS by TCRdb, which kept in-frame rearrangements only. Such tables lose some clones; where checked, under half of the loss comes from unresolved V genes, and the rest has no known cause. The sample includes 200,000 or so clones, with more than 65% observed a single time. Roughly 13% of the sample is held by the ten biggest clonotypes. The material sequenced was PBMCs. These receptors were obtained from a woman aged 25 to 39 in good health and CMV-seropositive.

The rearrangement joins TRBV28 to TRBJ2-3; 8 bases fit TRBD2. Per germline, CDR1 MDHEN and CDR2 SYDVKM. The CDR3 loop spans 15 amino acids. V lost 7 bases, J lost 0 bases, and 6 bases stayed unmatched. CDR3 sequence reads: CASNIAGTSTDTQYF. CDR3 coding DNA: TGTGCCAGCAACATAGCGGGGACTAGCACAGATACGCAGTATTTT.

The chain uses TRBV6-1 and TRBJ2-2, with D tentatively TRBD1 (8 bases). Per the germline V gene, CDR1 is MNHNS and CDR2 is SASEGT. The CDR3 has 15 residues. V was clipped by 6 bases and J by 0 bases, with 11 bases between them. CDR3 bases: TGTGCCAGCAGAGCGGGACAGGCGAACACCGGGGAGCTGTTTTTT. As protein: CASRAGQANTGELFF.

The rearrangement uses TRBV5-1 and TRBJ1-3; the D gene is possibly TRBD1 (6 bases). V lost 0 bases, J lost 1 base, and 11 bases lay in between. This CDR3 has 16 amino acids. From germline, CDR1 is SGHRS and CDR2 YFSETQ. CDR3 nucleotide sequence: TGCGCCAGCAGCTTGGGGTTTACAGGGTCTGGAAACACCATATATTTT. Residues: CASSLGFTGSGNTIYF.

The rearrangement joins TRBV6-5 to TRBJ1-5; TRBD1 aligns across 11 bases. V shed 6 bases and J 6 bases; nucleotides not matched to a gene: 4. Germline V gene lookup returns CDR1 MNHEY and CDR2 SVGAGI. The CDR3 length is 14 residues. CDR3 protein: CASRMDRGPQPQHF. Written as DNA, the CDR3 is TGTGCCAGCAGGATGGACAGGGGGCCTCAGCCCCAGCATTTT.

This clone was seen a handful of times. This chain uses TRBV6-5 with TRBJ2-7; D is possibly TRBD1 (5 bases). The germline CDR1 and CDR2 sequences are MNHEY and SVGAGI. Trimming took 5 bases from V and 3 from J, leaving 8 bases between them. The CDR3 consists of 12 residues. The CDR3 coding sequence is TGTGCCAGCAGTGGAGACAGCTACGAGCAGTACTTC. Its protein is CASSGDSYEQYF.

This chain joins TRBV6-1 and TRBJ1-3; tentative D call: TRBD1 (5 bases). The V end was cut by 6 bases, the J end by 6 bases, with 15 bases between. This CDR3 comprises 14 residues. CDR1 and CDR2 from the germline V gene are MNHNS and SASEGT. CDR3 in DNA: TGTGCCAGCAGGGACCAGGGTTGGGAAAACACCATATATTTT. Protein: CASRDQGWENTIYF.

V and J are TRBV5-5 and TRBJ2-7; D may be TRBD1 (5 bases). This CDR3 has 15 residues. Germline values: CDR1 SGHKS, CDR2 YYEKEE (reference sequence). Trimming pared 0 bases from V and 1 base from J, leaving 11 bases between. CDR3 amino acids: CASSLVQVTSYEQYF. Here the CDR3 DNA reads TGTGCCAGCAGCTTGGTACAGGTGACATCCTACGAGCAGTACTTC. The entire variable domain, with the rest obtained from reference TRBV5-5 and TRBJ2-7, is as follows: DAGVTQSPTHLIKTRGQQVTLRCSPISGHKSVSWYQQVLGQGPQFIFQYYEKEERGRGNFPDRFSARQFPNYSSELNVNALLLGDSALYLCASSLVQVTSYEQYFGPGTRLTVT.

The chain combines TRBV7-2 with TRBJ2-7, with TRBD2 matching over 10 bases. Trimming took 0 bases from V and 4 from J; bases not matched to a gene: 6. The CDR3 is 16 amino acids. The germline gives CDR1 SGHTA, CDR2 FQGNSA. The CDR3 protein is CASSLARGLASYEQYF. The CDR3 region has the DNA TGTGCCAGCAGCTTAGCGCGGGGACTAGCGTCTTACGAGCAGTACTTC.

The V and J genes are TRBV2 and TRBJ1-4, with unresolved D. Trimming left V 6 bases short and J 3 bases short, with 14 bases between. The CDR3 sequence is 15 residues long. Germline loops: CDR1 SNHLY, CDR2 FYNNEI. CDR3 in amino acids: CASRRAPRANEKLFF. DNA of the CDR3: TGTGCCAGCAGGAGGGCCCCTCGGGCTAATGAAAAACTGTTTTTT. The full variable domain, its missing parts supplied by reference TRBV2 and TRBJ1-4, is EPEVTQTPSHQVTQMGQEVILRCVPISNHLYFYWYRQILGQKVEFLVSFYNNEISEKSEIFDDQFSVERPDGSNFTLKIRSTKLEDSAMYFCASRRAPRANEKLFFGSGTQLSVL.

The chain carries TRBV5-4 and TRBJ2-7; possibly TRBD1 for D (5 bases). V dropped 5 bases and J dropped 3 bases, with 12 bases sitting between them. CDR3 length equals 13 residues. From germline, CDR1 is SGHNT and CDR2 YYREEE (reference sequence). CDR3: CASSRGRDYEQYF. As DNA, the CDR3 is TGTGCCAGCAGTCGAGGCAGGGACTACGAGCAGTACTTC.

The sample holds one count of this clone. The chain couples TRBV7-2 to TRBJ2-1; the D gene is possibly TRBD1 (5 bases). With 4 bases removed from V and 7 bases from J, the gap between germline ends came to 26 bases. The CDR3 runs 18 residues. Germline CDR1 SGHTA, CDR2 FQGNSA. The CDR3 nucleotides are TGTGCCAGCAGCTCGGGCGCTAGGACAATTACAAGCAGGAATGAGCAGTTCTTC. Translation gives CASSSGARTITSRNEQFF.

The table lists this clone with a count of one. The chain combines TRBV6-1 with TRBJ2-3, with 8 bases identical to TRBD1. The CDR3 sequence is 14 residues long. Germline loops: CDR1 MNHNS, CDR2 SASEGT. V lost 7 bases, J lost 1 base, and 4 bases stayed unmatched. This CDR3 is CASTRQGRTDTQYF. CDR3 sequence (DNA): TGTGCCAGCACCAGACAGGGGCGCACAGATACGCAGTATTTT.

V gene TRBV10-2 combines with J gene TRBJ1-2; possibly TRBD1 for D (6 bases). The CDR3 length is 14 residues. Trimming cost V 3 bases and J 3 bases, with 11 bases left between them. Germline V CDR1 and CDR2: WSHSY, SAAADI. The CDR3 bases are TGCGCCAGCAGTGACCTTGGACAGCACTATGGCTACACCTTC. Translated: CASSDLGQHYGYTF.

The genes are TRBV2 and TRBJ2-7, with 9 bases fitting TRBD2. The CDR3 length is 13 residues. Germline-derived CDR1 and CDR2 are SNHLY and FYNNEI. V gave up 2 bases and J gave up 13 bases; unmatched junction bases: 9. Written as DNA, the CDR3 is TGTGCCAGCAGTGAAAGTCGGGCTAGCGGGATATACTTC. Its protein product is CASSESRASGIYF.

This clone is a singleton in its sample. The chain links TRBV6-5 to TRBJ2-1; D is perhaps TRBD2 (5 bases). There are 15 residues in the CDR3. V gave up 2 bases and J gave up 6 bases, with 14 bases separating them. Per the germline V gene, CDR1 is MNHEY and CDR2 is SVGAGI. The CDR3 loop is CASSYALALRNEQFF. In nucleotides, the CDR3 is TGTGCCAGCAGTTACGCGCTAGCTTTACGCAATGAGCAGTTCTTC.

The rearrangement joins TRBV5-6 to TRBJ1-1; D not certain. The germline V and J ends were trimmed by 4 bases and 5 bases, with 18 bases remaining between them. The CDR3 is made up of 15 amino acids. Germline values: CDR1 SGHDT, CDR2 YYEEEE. DNA for the CDR3: TGTGCCAGCAGCCCGACCGTCAGAGGAGGGACTGAAGCTTTCTTT. Protein sequence: CASSPTVRGGTEAFF.

The J gene is TRBJ2-7, the V gene TRBV7-6, with D perhaps matching TRBD2 (6 bases). CDR1 and CDR2 from the germline V gene are SGHVS and FNYEAQ. The CDR3 consists of 15 residues. Between the trimmed V and J ends, which lost 1 base and 3 bases, there was a span of 13 bases. CDR3 nucleotides: TGTGCCAGCAGCTTAGAGGCGGGGTCGGGCTACGAGCAGTACTTC. Amino acid sequence: CASSLEAGSGYEQYF. The full variable domain, in which reference TRBV7-6 and TRBJ2-7 provide the parts outside the CDR3, is GAGVSQSPRYKVTKRGQDVALRCDPISGHVSLYWYRQALGQGPEFLTYFNYEAQQDKSGLPNDRFSAERPEGSISTLTIQRTEQRDSAMYRCASSLEAGSGYEQYFGPGTRLTVT.

In its sample, this clone was seen a few times. The gene calls are TRBV10-3 and TRBJ2-1; 8 bases fit TRBD2. The V and J ends lost 10 bases and 10 bases, in that order; junction bases with no gene match: 15. The CDR3 length is 14 residues. Germline CDR1 is ENHRY and CDR2 is SYGVKD. The CDR3 protein is CATVPGLDRGEQFF. Written as DNA, the CDR3 is TGTGCCACGGTCCCGGGACTAGATCGTGGGGAGCAGTTCTTC.

The chain joins TRBV6-5 to TRBJ1-2; 10 bases are a match to TRBD1. This CDR3 has 16 residues. J gave up 0 bases and V 4 bases, and 5 bases lay outside the gene matches. The germline gives CDR1 MNHEY, CDR2 SVGAGI. Written as DNA, the CDR3 is TGTGCCAGCAGTTTGGGGACAGGGGCGGCTAACTATGGCTACACCTTC. It encodes CASSLGTGAANYGYTF.

The genes are TRBV18 and TRBJ2-7; TRBD2 is a possible D gene (5 bases). Germline values: CDR1 KGHSH, CDR2 LQKENI. V gave up 6 bases and J gave up 3 bases, with 9 bases separating them. The length of the CDR3 is 12 residues. Here the CDR3 reads CASSSGFYEQYF. The DNA for the CDR3 is TGTGCCAGCTCCTCGGGGTTCTACGAGCAGTACTTC.